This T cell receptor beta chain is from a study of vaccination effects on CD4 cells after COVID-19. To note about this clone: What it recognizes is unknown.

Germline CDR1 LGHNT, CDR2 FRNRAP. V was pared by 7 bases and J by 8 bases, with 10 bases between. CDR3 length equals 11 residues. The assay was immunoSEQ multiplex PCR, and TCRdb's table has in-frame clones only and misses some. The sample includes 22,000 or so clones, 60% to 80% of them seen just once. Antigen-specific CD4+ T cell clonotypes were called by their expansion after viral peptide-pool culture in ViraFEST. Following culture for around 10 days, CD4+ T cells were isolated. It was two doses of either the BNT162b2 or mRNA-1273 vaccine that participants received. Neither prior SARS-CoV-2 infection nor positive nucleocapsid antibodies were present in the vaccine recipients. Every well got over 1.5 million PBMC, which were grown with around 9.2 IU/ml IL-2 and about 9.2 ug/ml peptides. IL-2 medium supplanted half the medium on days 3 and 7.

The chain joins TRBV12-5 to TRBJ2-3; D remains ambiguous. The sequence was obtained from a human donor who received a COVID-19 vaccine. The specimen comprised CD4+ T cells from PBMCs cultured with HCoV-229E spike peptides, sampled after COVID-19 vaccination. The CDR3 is CASVGAGTQYF. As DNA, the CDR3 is TGTGCTAGTGTTGGCGCCGGTACGCAGTATTTT.